These 15 T cell receptor beta chains were all obtained from the same sample, sequenced in a study of cytomegalovirus exposure and HLA in healthy donors. PCR used 60 Vbeta primers and 13 Jbeta primers. Generated by immunoSEQ multiplex PCR, the TCRdb table keeps only in-frame clones and is missing some. The repertoire holds some 190,000 clones, with 87% as singletons. Sequencing used PBMCs. Receptor source: a man aged 30 to 45 in good health and CMV-seronegative.

This chain connects TRBV5-1 to TRBJ2-7, with 7 bases matching TRBD1. This CDR3 has 14 amino acids. V was clipped by 3 bases and J by 2 bases; unmatched bases: 5. Germline-derived CDR1 and CDR2 are SGHRS and YFSETQ. The CDR3 DNA reads as TGCGCCAGCAGCTCCGGGACAGATACCTACGAGCAGTACTTC. Amino acid sequence: CASSSGTDTYEQYF.

This chain connects TRBV5-1 to TRBJ1-4; 8 bases map to TRBD1. This CDR3 contains 14 residues. Trimming took 4 bases from V and 4 from J; bases not matched to a gene: 3. Germline values: CDR1 SGHRS, CDR2 YFSETQ. The CDR3 protein is CASSRTGNNEKLFF. In DNA, the CDR3 is TGCGCCAGCAGCCGGACAGGGAATAATGAAAAACTGTTTTTT.

The DNA of the CDR3 is TGTGCCAGCAGGGGACAGGGGGCGCGGACCGGGGAGCTGTTTTTT. It is translated as CASRGQGARTGELFF. The chain uses TRBV27 and TRBJ2-2, with TRBD1 matching over 12 bases. CDR3 length: 15 amino acids. V was clipped by 6 bases and J by 5 bases; unmatched bases: 4. Per germline, CDR1 MNHEY and CDR2 SMNVEV (reference sequence).

This chain links TRBV7-6 with TRBJ1-1; D gene ambiguous. Germline V gene lookup returns CDR1 SGHVS and CDR2 FNYEAQ. Trimming cost V 8 bases and J 0 bases, with 13 bases left between them. The CDR3 runs 14 residues. Written as DNA, the CDR3 is TGTGCCAGCGGGGAGGGTTCCATGAACACTGAAGCTTTCTTT. Protein product: CASGEGSMNTEAFF.

Only one count was recorded for this clone. The chain joins TRBV19 to TRBJ2-2, with 7 bases aligning to TRBD2. Germline values: CDR1 LNHDA, CDR2 SQIVND (reference sequence). With V trimmed by 6 bases and J by 6 bases, 13 bases remained unmatched. The CDR3 length is 16 residues. CDR3 amino acids: CASSIYGQGGSGELFF. Here the CDR3 DNA reads TGTGCCAGTAGCATCTACGGCCAGGGAGGGTCCGGGGAGCTGTTTTTT.

J is TRBJ2-3 and V is TRBV9, with D perhaps TRBD2 (6 bases). Germline CDR1 and CDR2: SGDLS and YYNGEE. Trimming took 0 bases from V and 0 from J, leaving 8 bases between them. The CDR3 is made up of 15 amino acids. Here the CDR3 reads CASSVGGVSTDTQYF. The CDR3 DNA follows: TGTGCCAGCAGCGTAGGGGGGGTTAGCACAGATACGCAGTATTTT.

This chain joins TRBV28 and TRBJ2-1, with TRBD1 matching over 7 bases. This CDR3 has 15 residues. From germline, CDR1 is MDHEN and CDR2 SYDVKM. The V segment lost 3 bases and the J segment 6 bases; nucleotides outside the gene matches: 8. CDR3 nucleotide sequence: TGTGCCAGCAGTTTCCCAGGACAGGCCACCAATGAGCAGTTCTTC. Protein sequence: CASSFPGQATNEQFF.

V is TRBV5-1 and J is TRBJ2-1; 11 bases map to TRBD2. The CDR3 totals 16 residues. Germline lookup yields CDR1 SGHRS and CDR2 YFSETQ. With 4 bases clipped from V and 5 bases from J, the junction kept 8 bases outside the gene matches. CDR3 region: CASSTRGLAEHNEQFF. In DNA form, the CDR3 reads TGCGCCAGCAGCACGAGGGGACTAGCGGAGCACAATGAGCAGTTCTTC.

The chain employs TRBV2 and TRBJ2-1, with 7 nucleotides matching TRBD2. The junction had 3 bases not matched to a gene; V was cut back by 7 bases and J by 9 bases. Germline CDR1 and CDR2: SNHLY and FYNNEI. CDR3 length: 11 amino acids. The CDR3 DNA reads TGTGCCAGCACCCCGGGGGGTGAGCAGTTCTTC. Translated, it gives CASTPGGEQFF.

For this clone: Other DNA sequences from this sample encode an identical CDR3 as well. The chain has TRBV5-1 and TRBJ2-3; 13 nucleotides match TRBD2. The CDR3 has 16 amino acids. The junction had 1 base not matched to a gene; V was cut back by 2 bases and J by 1 base. Germline CDR1 and CDR2: SGHRS and YFSETQ. For the CDR3, the DNA is TGCGCCAGCAGCTTCGGGACTAGCGGGGGCACAGATACGCAGTATTTT. Amino acids: CASSFGTSGGTDTQYF.

The rearrangement links TRBV6-8 to TRBJ2-5, with D uncertain. Germline values: CDR1 MNHGY, CDR2 SAAAGT. Trimming removed 3 bases from V and 10 bases from J, with 12 bases in between. This CDR3 is 12 amino acids long. In DNA form, the CDR3 reads TGTGCCAGCAGTTATCGCGGTCTTGACCAGTACTTC. As protein: CASSYRGLDQYF.

The chain employs TRBV15 and TRBJ1-5; 10 bases align to TRBD1. Germline CDR1 is LNHNV and CDR2 is YYDKDF (reference sequence). The junction had 3 bases not matched to a gene; V was cut back by 3 bases and J by 4 bases. This CDR3 is built from 15 residues. The CDR3 spells CATSSPGQGNQPQHF. For the CDR3, the DNA is TGTGCCACCAGCAGCCCGGGACAGGGGAATCAGCCCCAGCATTTT.

This clone has more than one count but fewer than ten. The chain has TRBV6-5 and TRBJ1-5; D call uncertain. CDR1 is MNHEY and CDR2 is SVGAGI in the germline V gene. This CDR3 is built from 13 residues. V was pared by 0 bases and J by 5 bases, with 5 bases between. Here the CDR3 DNA reads TGTGCCAGCAGTTACTCTCCCGATCAGCCCCAGCATTTT. It specifies CASSYSPDQPQHF.

This chain connects TRBV15 to TRBJ2-1; 10 positions agree with TRBD2. J gave up 0 bases and V 4 bases, and 18 bases lay outside the gene matches. The CDR3 has 21 residues. The germline gives CDR1 LNHNV, CDR2 YYDKDF (reference sequence). The CDR3 coding sequence is TGTGCCACCAGCACTGCCAATTGGGCTAGCGGGAGCAAGAGCTCCTACAATGAGCAGTTCTTC. The encoded protein is CATSTANWASGSKSSYNEQFF.

The chain recombines TRBV19 with TRBJ2-1; 9 nucleotides agree with TRBD1. The germline CDR1 and CDR2 sequences are LNHDA and SQIVND (reference sequence). The CDR3 covers 16 residues. The J segment lost 7 bases and the V segment lost 1 base, leaving 8 bases of the junction unmatched. In nucleotides, the CDR3 is TGTGCCAGTAGTATAGCCGAAGGACAGGGGATTAATGAGCAGTTCTTC. Translation: CASSIAEGQGINEQFF. Looking up the rest from reference TRBV19 and TRBJ2-1 gives the full variable domain: DGGITQSPKYLFRKEGQNVTLSCEQNLNHDAMYWYRQDPGQGLRLIYYSQIVNDFQKGDIAEGYSVSREKKESFPLTVTSAQKNPTAFYLCASSIAEGQGINEQFFGPGTRLTVL.